The rows below give T cell receptor beta chains drawn from one sample of a study of blood T cell repertoires in COVID-19. The repertoire was sequenced with immunoSEQ multiplex PCR; TCRdb's copy has only in-frame clones and lacks some. The sample has around 210,000 clones; 89% are singletons. Sequencing used PBMCs or T cells enriched from blood (not recorded which). The receptors shown here come from a woman aged 18 to 35 who had recovered from COVID-19. CDR3s include the opening cysteine and the closing phenylalanine or tryptophan. D genes are given only for firm matches. Size tells how often a clone was seen (once, few, many) or the class of an expanded clone, and some rows leave it out.

-,TRBV4-2,-,TRBJ1-1,TGTGCCAGCAGCCAATGGGCCGGCCAGAACACTGAAGCTTTCTTT,CASSQWAGQNTEAFF
-,TRBV19,-,TRBJ2-7,TGTGCCAGCTTTACTAGCATCGACGAGCAGTACTTC,CASFTSIDEQYF
TRBD1,TRBV2,-,TRBJ1-5,TGTGCCAGCAGTGAACAACAGGGGTTAGGACAGCCCCAGCATTTT,CASSEQQGLGQPQHF
TRBD2,TRBV5-1,-,TRBJ2-3,TGCGCCAGCAGCTGGACTAGCGGGGGCCTTAGCACAGATACGCAGTATTTT,CASSWTSGGLSTDTQYF
-,TRBV27,few,TRBJ1-5,TGTGCCAGCAGTCTGGCGCAGGGGAATCAGCCCCAGCATTTT,CASSLAQGNQPQHF
TRBD1,TRBV27,-,TRBJ1-2,TGTGCCAGCAGCCGCCCCGGGACAGGGTTCTATGGCTACACCTTC,CASSRPGTGFYGYTF
-,TRBV6-4,-,TRBJ1-2,TGTGCCAGCAGTGAAGTCGGGGGGCCACCTAACTATGGCTACACCTTC,CASSEVGGPPNYGYTF
-,TRBV5-1,-,TRBJ1-4,TGCGCCAGCAGCTTGGCTGTAAATGAAAAACTGTTTTTT,CASSLAVNEKLFF
TRBD1,TRBV27,-,TRBJ2-1,TGTGCCAGCAGTCCCGGACAGGGGGAGCAGTTCTTC,CASSPGQGEQFF
TRBD1,TRBV6-2/TRBV6-3,many,TRBJ1-6,TGTGCCAGCAGTTACGTACAGGGGAATTCACCCCTCCACTTT,CASSYVQGNSPLHF
TRBD1,TRBV4-1,-,TRBJ1-1,TGCGCCAGCAGCCAAGTGGGACAGTCAAACACTGAAGCTTTCTTT,CASSQVGQSNTEAFF
-,TRBV19,-,TRBJ1-2,TGTGCCAGTAGTATAGTGAGCGCCGACCCTAACTATGGCTACACCTTC,CASSIVSADPNYGYTF
-,TRBV28,-,TRBJ1-2,TGTGCCAGCAGTTTAGCTTGGACAGCTGGATATGGCTACACCTTC,CASSLAWTAGYGYTF
-,TRBV6-5,-,TRBJ2-7,TGTGCCAGCATTTGGGGGCCGCTCAGCTGGGAGCAGTACTTC,CASIWGPLSWEQYF
TRBD1,TRBV15,-,TRBJ1-2,TGTGCCACCACTGACAGGGGAAGTGACTATGGCTACACCTTC,CATTDRGSDYGYTF
-,TRBV28,once,TRBJ2-7,TGTGCCAGCAGTTTCGGGGTAACCCCCTCCTACGAGCAGTACTTC,CASSFGVTPSYEQYF
-,TRBV24-1,-,TRBJ2-1,TGTGCCACCAGTGATTTGCTGGGGAGCTCCTACAATGAGCAGTTCTTC,CATSDLLGSSYNEQFF
TRBD1,TRBV3-1/TRBV3-2,once,TRBJ1-6,TGTGCCAGCAGCCGGTTTAGGACAGGGCAAAATTCACCCCTCCACTTT,CASSRFRTGQNSPLHF
-,TRBV28,-,TRBJ1-1,TGTGCCAGCAGAGGCAGGGGTTGGACTGAAGCTTTCTTT,CASRGRGWTEAFF
TRBD2,TRBV10-3,-,TRBJ2-1,TGTGCCATCCGCGGGGGGCCACCCTTGGGGGAGCAGTTCTTC,CAIRGGPPLGEQFF
TRBD1,TRBV27,-,TRBJ1-1,TGTGCCAGCAGTTACAGGGGGTGGGTGAACACTGAAGCTTTCTTT,CASSYRGWVNTEAFF
TRBD1,TRBV7-9,few,TRBJ1-1,TGTGCCAGCAGCTCCCGGGACAGTTTTTTAGCCGAGGCTTTCTTT,CASSSRDSFLAEAFF
TRBD1,TRBV6-5,-,TRBJ1-4,TGTGCCAGCAGGGGACAGGGAACTAATGAAAAACTGTTTTTT,CASRGQGTNEKLFF
-,TRBV3-1/TRBV3-2,-,TRBJ1-2,TGTGCCAGCAGCCAAGATGGGGGGGCTTATGGCTACACCTTC,CASSQDGGAYGYTF
-,TRBV5-1,-,TRBJ1-5,TGCGCCAGCAGCTTGGACAGGGAAGATCAGCCCCAGCATTTT,CASSLDREDQPQHF
-,TRBV3-1/TRBV3-2,-,TRBJ1-5,TGTGCCAGCAGCCTAGGGACACCCAATCAGCCCCAGCATTTT,CASSLGTPNQPQHF
-,TRBV7-6,-,TRBJ2-1,TGTGCCAGCAGCTTAAATCAGGGGCGTAACAATGAGCAGTTCTTC,CASSLNQGRNNEQFF
TRBD1,TRBV10-3,once,TRBJ1-2,TGTGCCATCAGTGAGGGGGGACAGGGCTATGGCTACACCTTC,CAISEGGQGYGYTF
-,TRBV30,once,TRBJ1-2,TGTGCCTGGAGTGAACCGGGACACGGGCGTCCGGGCTACACCTTC,CAWSEPGHGRPGYTF